This T cell receptor beta chain was observed in a study of TIL therapy for anti-PD-1-resistant metastatic lung cancer. Background on the study: Progressing patients received lymphodepletion, expanded TIL infusion and IL-2. By whole-exome sequencing, median non-synonymous tumor mutation burden was around 1.5 mutations per megabase. Patients had a median age of almost 55 years (range roughly 38-75).

The immunoSEQ assay was v3. Profiled with immunoSEQ multiplex PCR; TCRdb holds only in-frame clones, not every one. The data hold 54,000 or so clones, with roughly 87% observed a single time. Time point reported: pre-treatment sample, taken before nivolumab and TIL therapy. The germline CDR1 and CDR2 sequences are KGHSH and LQKENI. V lost 2 bases and J 1 base, leaving 8 bases between the germline ends. The CDR3 sequence is 14 residues long. Material: blood, obtained at baseline. This TCR was sampled from a person aged 25-79 years with non-small cell lung cancer. The chain joins TRBV18 to TRBJ1-1; no clear D gene. In DNA, the CDR3 is TGTGCCAGCTCACCAGGGGTGTCGAACACTGAAGCTTTCTTT. As protein: CASSPGVSNTEAFF.